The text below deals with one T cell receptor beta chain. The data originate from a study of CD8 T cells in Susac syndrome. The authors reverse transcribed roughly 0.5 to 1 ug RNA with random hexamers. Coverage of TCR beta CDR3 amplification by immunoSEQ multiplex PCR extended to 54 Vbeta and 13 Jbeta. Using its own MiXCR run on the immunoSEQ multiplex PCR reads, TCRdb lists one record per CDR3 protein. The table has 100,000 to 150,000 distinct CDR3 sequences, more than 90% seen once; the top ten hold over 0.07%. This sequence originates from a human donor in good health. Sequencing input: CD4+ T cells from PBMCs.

The CDR3 loop reads CASSFSAAPVDTQYF. CDR3 in DNA: TGCGCCAGCAGCTTTTCAGCGGCCCCGGTAGATACGCAGTATTTT. This sequence joins TRBV5-1 and TRBJ2-3, with D perhaps matching TRBD2 (5 bases). This CDR3 has 15 residues. CDR1 and CDR2 from the germline V gene are SGHRS and YFSETQ. With 2 bases removed from V and 5 bases from J, the gap between germline ends came to 15 bases.